These 10 T cell receptor beta chains originate from one sample sequenced in a study of blood T cell repertoires in COVID-19. Profiling relied on immunoSEQ multiplex PCR, and the TCRdb table lists in-frame clones only, not all of them. The sample records around 210,000 clones, about 82% being singletons. Sequencing input: peripheral blood. The receptors were sampled from a man between 45 and 60 years old with COVID-19, enrolled during active disease.

The chain recombines TRBV6-5 with TRBJ1-5; D gene uncertain. This CDR3 comprises 15 residues. The V and J ends lost 6 bases and 1 base respectively, with 13 bases between them. Per the germline V gene, CDR1 is MNHEY and CDR2 is SVGAGI. CDR3 region: CASRLDGISNQPQHF. The CDR3, as DNA: TGTGCCAGCAGACTGGACGGGATAAGCAATCAGCCCCAGCATTTT.

The gene calls are TRBV4-3 and TRBJ2-7, with D perhaps TRBD1 (6 bases). Trimming shortened V by 0 bases and J by 6 bases, and 18 bases separated the two germline ends. In germline, CDR1 is LGHNA, CDR2 YSLEER. This CDR3 region has 16 residues. CDR3 amino acids: CASSQDRSGAMGEQYF. CDR3 bases: TGCGCCAGCAGCCAAGATAGGTCAGGGGCAATGGGCGAGCAGTACTTC.

V usage is TRBV7-2 and J usage is TRBJ1-5, with a weak D call TRBD1 (5 bases). This CDR3 has 15 residues. Germline-derived CDR1 and CDR2 are SGHTA and FQGNSA. V lost 1 base to trimming and J lost 6 bases, with 13 bases between them. The CDR3 loop is CASSLVPGLGQPQHF. The CDR3 region has the DNA TGTGCCAGCAGCTTAGTCCCAGGGTTGGGTCAGCCCCAGCATTTT.

This clone has only one observation. The V and J genes are TRBV28 and TRBJ1-2; 7 bases are a match to TRBD1. Germline lookup yields CDR1 MDHEN and CDR2 SYDVKM. The CDR3 has 15 residues. Trimming cost V 6 bases and J 4 bases; bases outside gene matches: 11. The CDR3 DNA reads TGTGCCAGCAGACTATCTGGGACAGCCACCTATGGCTACACCTTC. Its protein product is CASRLSGTATYGYTF.

The chain is built from TRBV11-2 and TRBJ2-1; D possibly corresponds to TRBD1 (6 bases). From germline, CDR1 is SGHAT and CDR2 FQNNGV. The CDR3 contains 14 residues. The V gene lost 0 bases and the J gene lost 10 bases, with 13 bases spanning the gap. The CDR3 protein is CASSLDWQGREQFF. CDR3 nucleotide sequence: TGTGCCAGCAGCTTAGATTGGCAGGGGAGAGAGCAGTTCTTC.

This clone was seen once. This chain links TRBV3-1 (or the pseudogene TRBV3-2) with TRBJ2-1; TRBD2 matches 11 bases. Germline V gene data show CDR1 as LGHDT and CDR2 as YNNKEL (reference sequence). This CDR3 has 17 amino acids. V dropped 3 bases and J dropped 5; count of bases not matched to a gene: 9. CDR3 sequence reads: CASSHRSLAGADNEQFF. CDR3 bases: TGTGCCAGCAGCCACCGCTCACTAGCGGGGGCCGACAATGAGCAGTTCTTC.

A few counts support this clone. The chain links TRBV21-1 to TRBJ1-1; TRBD1, the D gene given by the table, was not confirmed from the DNA. TRBV21-1 is labeled a pseudogene. The CDR3 runs 15 residues. The DNA of the CDR3 is TGTGCCAGCAGCGGAATTAGGACAGTCAACACTGAAGCTTTCTTT. It specifies CASSGIRTVNTEAFF.

This chain joins TRBV27 and TRBJ1-6, with TRBD1 as a possible D gene (5 bases). The germline V gene has CDR1 MNHEY and CDR2 SMNVEV (reference sequence). This CDR3 has 15 residues. V was cut by 8 bases and J by 3 bases, with 14 bases left in between. The CDR3 nucleotides are TGTGCCAGCCCCTCCACAGGCCTCTATAATTCACCCCTCCACTTT. As protein: CASPSTGLYNSPLHF.

This clone came up once. The chain joins TRBV4-2 to TRBJ1-5, with D maybe TRBD1 (6 bases). The length of the CDR3 is 15 residues. The V end was cut by 1 base, the J end by 0 bases, with 7 bases between. Looked up from germline, CDR1 is LGHNA and CDR2 is YNFKEQ. The CDR3 bases are TGTGCCAGCAGCCAAGTACAGGGTAGCAATCAGCCCCAGCATTTT. Encoded protein: CASSQVQGSNQPQHF.

This chain uses TRBV4-1 with TRBJ2-1; TRBD2 is a possible D gene (7 bases). V was clipped by 0 bases and J by 0 bases, with 12 bases between them. This CDR3 comprises 17 residues. Germline CDR1 reads MGHRA; CDR2 reads YSYEKL. This CDR3 reads CASSQDHGGHSYNEQFF. The CDR3 nucleotides read TGCGCCAGCAGCCAAGACCACGGGGGGCACTCCTACAATGAGCAGTTCTTC.